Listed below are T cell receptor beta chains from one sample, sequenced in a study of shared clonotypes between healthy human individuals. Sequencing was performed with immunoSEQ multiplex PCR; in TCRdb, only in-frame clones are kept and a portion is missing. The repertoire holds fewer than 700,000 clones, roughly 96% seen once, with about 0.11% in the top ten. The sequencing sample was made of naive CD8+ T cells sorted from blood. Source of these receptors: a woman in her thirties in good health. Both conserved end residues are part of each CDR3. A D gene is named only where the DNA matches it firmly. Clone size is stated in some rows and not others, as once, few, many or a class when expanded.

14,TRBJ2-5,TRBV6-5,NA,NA,CASSYRGYQETQYF
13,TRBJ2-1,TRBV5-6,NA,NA,CASSPGWGNEQFF
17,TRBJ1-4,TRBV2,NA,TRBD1,CASRDPGQRGRDEKLFF
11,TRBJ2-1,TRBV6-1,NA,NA,CASSEATPKFF
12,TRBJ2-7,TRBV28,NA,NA,CASTSSSYEQYF
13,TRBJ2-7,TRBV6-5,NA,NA,CASSYSGTTEQYF
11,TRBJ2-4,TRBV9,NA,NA,CASLQGNIQYF
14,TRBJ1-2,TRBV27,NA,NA,CASSFSSPYYGYTF
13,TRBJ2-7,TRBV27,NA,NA,CASSLTNPGEQYF
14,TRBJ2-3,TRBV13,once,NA,CASSGGTGTDTQYF
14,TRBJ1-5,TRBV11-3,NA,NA,CASSLDLSNQPQHF
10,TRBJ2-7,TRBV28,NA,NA,CASSADRQYF
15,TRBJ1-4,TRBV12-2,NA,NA,CASRTRQVGNEKLFF
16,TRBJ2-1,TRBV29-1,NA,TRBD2,CSAVPSGRAAYNEQFF
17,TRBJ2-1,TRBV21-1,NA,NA,CASSKALAGGYFDEQFF
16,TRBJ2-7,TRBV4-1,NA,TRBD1,CASSPSWGTGGYEQYF
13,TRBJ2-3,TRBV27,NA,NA,CASSWGGADTQYF
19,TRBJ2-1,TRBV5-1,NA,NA,CASSRLTRGGGVSYNEQFF
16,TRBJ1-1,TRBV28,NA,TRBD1,CASSLRTGGMNTEAFF
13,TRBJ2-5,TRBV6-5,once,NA,CASSLRQQETQYF
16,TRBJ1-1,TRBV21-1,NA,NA,CASSTPPTGGGTEAFF
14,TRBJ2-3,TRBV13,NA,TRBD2,CASSFGRGTDTQYF
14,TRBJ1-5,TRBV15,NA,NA,CATSRGRINQPQHF
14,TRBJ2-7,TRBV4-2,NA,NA,CASSQDVGVHEQYF
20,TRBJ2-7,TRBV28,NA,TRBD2,CASSSILGQGDSGPLNEQYF
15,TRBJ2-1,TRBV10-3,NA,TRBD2,CAISDIRGVYNEQFF
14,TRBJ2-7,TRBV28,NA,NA,CASRSPRVRYEQYF
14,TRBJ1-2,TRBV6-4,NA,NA,CASSDPGQGDGYTF
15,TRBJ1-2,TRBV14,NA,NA,CASSQEVSGDYGYTF
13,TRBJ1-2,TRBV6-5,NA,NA,CASTPWGAYGYTF
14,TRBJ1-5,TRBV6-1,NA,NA,CASFSRYGNQPQHF
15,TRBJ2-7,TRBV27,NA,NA,CASSYTGTGYYEQYF
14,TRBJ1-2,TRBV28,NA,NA,CASSSPEGVYGYTF
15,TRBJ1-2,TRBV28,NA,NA,CASSPRRSPNYGYTF
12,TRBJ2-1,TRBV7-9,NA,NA,CASRPTGFEQFF
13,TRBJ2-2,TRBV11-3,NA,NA,CASSPSGAGELFF
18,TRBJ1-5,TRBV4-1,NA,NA,CASSQVSSIVGNNQPQHF
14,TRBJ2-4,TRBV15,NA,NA,CATSRGGEENIQYF
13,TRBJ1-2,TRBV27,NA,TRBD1,CASRGTGWGGYTF